This T cell receptor beta chain is from a study of blood T cells in healthy people across ages. Then a second PCR, running roughly 7 to 11 cycles, was carried out with a sample-barcoded 5' primer and a J-beta primer mix. One entry per CDR3 protein results from TCRdb running MiXCR on the 5' RACE reads. The sample holds 2 million or so distinct CDR3 sequences, 49% seen once. The study, taken as a whole, reports: PBMCs that were unsorted prevented a conclusive naive versus antigen-experienced comparison. There were more naive CD4+ cells and higher diversity in long-lived donors than in aged donors.

To note about this clonotype: Its matching antigen is unknown.

CDR3 length equals 15 residues. V lost 7 bases, J lost 8 bases, and 23 bases lay in between. Germline V CDR1 and CDR2: SEHNR, FQNEAQ (reference sequence). This sequence was found in a woman aged 40 to 55 in good health. This chain uses TRBV7-9 with TRBJ1-2; D call uncertain. Sequenced sample: blood. In DNA form, the CDR3 reads TGTGCCAGCAACCCAGCGACATTGATTGCAGAGGGCTACACCTTC. This codes for CASNPATLIAEGYTF.